This T cell receptor (beta chain) derives from a study of shared clonotypes between healthy human individuals. Study background: Per-donor plates numbered three CD4 naive, three CD4 memory, two CD8 naive and one CD8 memory.

Sequencing used immunoSEQ multiplex PCR; TCRdb keeps in-frame clones, though not all of them. This sample yields some 980,000 clones, of which more than 75% are seen a single time; about 1.5% belongs to the top ten. CDR1 is SGDLS, CDR2 YYNGEE, per germline. V was pared by 4 bases and J by 1 base, with 9 bases of the junction left unmatched. The length of the CDR3 is 16 residues. This sequence was found in a man in his late teens or twenties in good health. Specimen: memory CD4+ T cells sorted from blood. Specified subset: CD45RA-negative fraction. This rearrangement joins TRBV9 to TRBJ2-3; 7 bases are shared with TRBD1. The CDR3 region is CASSPRQGVGTDTQYF. The CDR3, as DNA: TGTGCCAGCAGCCCTCGACAGGGTGTGGGCACAGATACGCAGTATTTT.